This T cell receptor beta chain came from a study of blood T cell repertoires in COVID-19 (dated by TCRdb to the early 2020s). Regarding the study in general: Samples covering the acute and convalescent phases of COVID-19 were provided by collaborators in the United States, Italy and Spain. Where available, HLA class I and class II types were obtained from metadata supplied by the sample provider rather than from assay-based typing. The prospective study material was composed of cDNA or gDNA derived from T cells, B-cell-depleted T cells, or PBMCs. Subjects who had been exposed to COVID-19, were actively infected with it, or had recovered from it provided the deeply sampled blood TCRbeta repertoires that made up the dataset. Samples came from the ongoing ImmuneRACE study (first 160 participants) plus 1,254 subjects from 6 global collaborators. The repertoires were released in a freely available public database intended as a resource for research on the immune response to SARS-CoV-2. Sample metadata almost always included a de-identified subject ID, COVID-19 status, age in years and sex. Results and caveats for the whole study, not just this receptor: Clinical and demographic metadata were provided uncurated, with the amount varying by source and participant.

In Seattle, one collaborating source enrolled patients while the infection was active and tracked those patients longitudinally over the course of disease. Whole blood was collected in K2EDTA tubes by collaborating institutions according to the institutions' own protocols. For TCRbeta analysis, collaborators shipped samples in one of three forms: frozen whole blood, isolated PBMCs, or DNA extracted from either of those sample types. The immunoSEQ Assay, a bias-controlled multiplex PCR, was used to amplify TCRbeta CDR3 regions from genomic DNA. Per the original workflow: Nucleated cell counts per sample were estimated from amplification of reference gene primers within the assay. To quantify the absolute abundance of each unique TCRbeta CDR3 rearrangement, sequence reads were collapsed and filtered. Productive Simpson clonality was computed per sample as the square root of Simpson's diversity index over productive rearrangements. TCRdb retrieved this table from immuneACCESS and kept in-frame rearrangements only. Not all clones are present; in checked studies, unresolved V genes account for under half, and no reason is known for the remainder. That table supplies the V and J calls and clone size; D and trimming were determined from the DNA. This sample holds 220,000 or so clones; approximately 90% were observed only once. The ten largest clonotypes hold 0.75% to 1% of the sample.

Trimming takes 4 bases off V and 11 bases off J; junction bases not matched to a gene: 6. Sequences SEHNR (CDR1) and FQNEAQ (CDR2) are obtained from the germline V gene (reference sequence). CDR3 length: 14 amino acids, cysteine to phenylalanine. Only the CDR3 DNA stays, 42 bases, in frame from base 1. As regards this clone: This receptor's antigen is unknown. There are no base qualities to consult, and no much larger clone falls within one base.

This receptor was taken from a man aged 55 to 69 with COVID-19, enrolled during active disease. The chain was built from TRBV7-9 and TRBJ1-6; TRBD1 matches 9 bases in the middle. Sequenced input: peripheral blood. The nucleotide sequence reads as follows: TGTGCCAGCAGCTCACAGGGGGCTTCGACACCCCTCCACTTT. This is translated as CASSSQGASTPLHF.